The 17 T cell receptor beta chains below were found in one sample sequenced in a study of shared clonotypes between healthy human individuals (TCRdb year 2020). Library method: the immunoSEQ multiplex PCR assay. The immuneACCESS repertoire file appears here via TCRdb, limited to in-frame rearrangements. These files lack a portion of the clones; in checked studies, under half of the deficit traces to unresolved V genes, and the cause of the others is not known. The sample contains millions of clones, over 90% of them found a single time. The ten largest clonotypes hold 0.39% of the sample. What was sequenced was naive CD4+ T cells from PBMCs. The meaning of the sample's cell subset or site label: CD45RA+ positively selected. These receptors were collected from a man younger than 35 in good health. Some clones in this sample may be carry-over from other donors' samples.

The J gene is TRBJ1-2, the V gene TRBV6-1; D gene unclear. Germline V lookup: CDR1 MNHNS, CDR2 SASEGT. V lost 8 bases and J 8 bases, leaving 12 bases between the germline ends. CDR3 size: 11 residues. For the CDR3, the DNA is TGTGCCAGCTCCATCCGACGGGGCTACACCTTC. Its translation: CASSIRRGYTF.

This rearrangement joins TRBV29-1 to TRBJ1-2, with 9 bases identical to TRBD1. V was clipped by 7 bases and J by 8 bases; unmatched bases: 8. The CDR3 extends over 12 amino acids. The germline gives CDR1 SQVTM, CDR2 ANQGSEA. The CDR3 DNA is TGCAGCGCCCCAGGACAGGGGAGAGGCTACACCTTC. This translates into CSAPGQGRGYTF.

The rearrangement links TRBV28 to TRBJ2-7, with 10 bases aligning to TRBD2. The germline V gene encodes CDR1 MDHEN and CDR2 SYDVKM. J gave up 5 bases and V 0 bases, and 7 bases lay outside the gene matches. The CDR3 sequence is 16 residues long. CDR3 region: CASSLWSSGSIDEQYF. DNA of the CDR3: TGTGCCAGCAGTTTATGGTCTAGCGGGAGTATCGACGAGCAGTACTTC.

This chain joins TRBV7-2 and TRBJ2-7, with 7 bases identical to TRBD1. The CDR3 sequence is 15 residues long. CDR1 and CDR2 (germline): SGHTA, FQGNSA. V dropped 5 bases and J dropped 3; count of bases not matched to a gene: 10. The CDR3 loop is CASSLGPRQGYEQYF. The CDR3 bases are TGTGCCAGCAGCCTAGGGCCCAGACAGGGCTACGAGCAGTACTTC.

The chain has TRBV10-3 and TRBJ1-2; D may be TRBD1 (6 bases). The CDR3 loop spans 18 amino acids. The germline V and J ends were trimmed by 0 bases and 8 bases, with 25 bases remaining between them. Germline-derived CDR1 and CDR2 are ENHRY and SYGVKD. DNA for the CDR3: TGTGCCATCAGTGAGTCCCGGTTTGGTAGGGCGGGACAAACGGGCTACACCTTC. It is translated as CAISESRFGRAGQTGYTF.

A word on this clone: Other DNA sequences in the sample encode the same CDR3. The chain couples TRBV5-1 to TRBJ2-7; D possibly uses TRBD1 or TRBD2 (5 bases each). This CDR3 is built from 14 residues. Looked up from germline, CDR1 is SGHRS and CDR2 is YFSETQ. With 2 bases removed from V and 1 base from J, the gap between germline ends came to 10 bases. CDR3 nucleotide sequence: TGCGCCAGCAGCTTCGGGACGGGTTCCTACGAGCAGTACTTC. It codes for CASSFGTGSYEQYF.

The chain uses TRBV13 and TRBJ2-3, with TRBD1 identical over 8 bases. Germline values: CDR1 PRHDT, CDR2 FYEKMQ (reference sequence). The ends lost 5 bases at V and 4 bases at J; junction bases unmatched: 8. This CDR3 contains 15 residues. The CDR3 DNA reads TGTGCCAGCAGCCTTGAGGGACAGGTTTCAGATACGCAGTATTTT. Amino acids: CASSLEGQVSDTQYF.

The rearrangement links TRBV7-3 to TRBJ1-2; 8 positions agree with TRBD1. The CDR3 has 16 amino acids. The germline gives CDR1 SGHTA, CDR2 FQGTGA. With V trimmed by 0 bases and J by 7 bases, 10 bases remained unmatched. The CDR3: CASSLTSDQGAGGYTF. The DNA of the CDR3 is TGTGCCAGCAGCTTAACGTCGGATCAGGGGGCGGGTGGCTACACCTTC.

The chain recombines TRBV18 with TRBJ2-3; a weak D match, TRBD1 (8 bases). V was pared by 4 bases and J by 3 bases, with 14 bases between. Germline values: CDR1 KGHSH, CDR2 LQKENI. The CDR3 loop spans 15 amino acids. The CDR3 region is CASSQGQGGTDTQYF. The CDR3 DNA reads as TGTGCCAGCTCACAAGGACAGGGAGGGACAGATACGCAGTATTTT.

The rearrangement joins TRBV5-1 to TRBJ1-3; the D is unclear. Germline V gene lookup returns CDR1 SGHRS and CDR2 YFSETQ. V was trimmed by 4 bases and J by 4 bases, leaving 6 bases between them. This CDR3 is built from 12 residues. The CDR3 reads CASSVEGNTIYF. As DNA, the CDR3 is TGCGCCAGCAGCGTTGAAGGAAACACCATATATTTT.

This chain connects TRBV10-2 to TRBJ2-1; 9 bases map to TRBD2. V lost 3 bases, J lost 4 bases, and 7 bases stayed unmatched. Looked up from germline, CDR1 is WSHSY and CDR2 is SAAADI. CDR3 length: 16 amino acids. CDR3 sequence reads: CASSDGRLAGYNEQFF. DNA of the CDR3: TGCGCCAGCAGTGACGGTCGGCTAGCGGGGTACAATGAGCAGTTCTTC.

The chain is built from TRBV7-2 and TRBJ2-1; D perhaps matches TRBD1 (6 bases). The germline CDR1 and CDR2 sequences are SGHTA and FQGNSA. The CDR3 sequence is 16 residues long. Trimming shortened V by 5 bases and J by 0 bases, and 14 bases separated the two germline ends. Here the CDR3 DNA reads TGTGCCAGCAGCACCCGACAGGCTACCTCCTACAATGAGCAGTTCTTC. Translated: CASSTRQATSYNEQFF.

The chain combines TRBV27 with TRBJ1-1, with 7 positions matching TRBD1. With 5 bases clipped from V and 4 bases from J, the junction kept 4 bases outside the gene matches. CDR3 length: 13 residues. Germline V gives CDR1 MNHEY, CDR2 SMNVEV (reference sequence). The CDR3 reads CASSTRGGTEAFF. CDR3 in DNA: TGTGCCAGCAGTACCAGGGGGGGCACTGAAGCTTTCTTT.

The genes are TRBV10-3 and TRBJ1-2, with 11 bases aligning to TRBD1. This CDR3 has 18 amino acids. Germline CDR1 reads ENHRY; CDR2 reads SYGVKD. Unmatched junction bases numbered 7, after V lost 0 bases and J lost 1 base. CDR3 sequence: CAISESPDRGLFNYGYTF. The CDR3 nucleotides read TGTGCCATCAGTGAGTCGCCGGACAGGGGGCTGTTTAACTATGGCTACACCTTC.

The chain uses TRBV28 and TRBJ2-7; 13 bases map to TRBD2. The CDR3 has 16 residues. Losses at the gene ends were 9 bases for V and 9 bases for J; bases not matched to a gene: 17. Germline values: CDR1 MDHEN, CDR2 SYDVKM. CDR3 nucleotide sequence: TGTGCCAGTGTCTTCTCCGGACTAGCGGGAGAACCGCGGCAGTACTTC. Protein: CASVFSGLAGEPRQYF.

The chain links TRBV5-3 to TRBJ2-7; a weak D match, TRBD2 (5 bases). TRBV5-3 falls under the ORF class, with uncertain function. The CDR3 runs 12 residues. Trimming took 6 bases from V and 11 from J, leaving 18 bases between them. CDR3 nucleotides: TGTGCCAGAACCCCGCGGACCCCGGAGGAGTACTTC. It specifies CARTPRTPEEYF.

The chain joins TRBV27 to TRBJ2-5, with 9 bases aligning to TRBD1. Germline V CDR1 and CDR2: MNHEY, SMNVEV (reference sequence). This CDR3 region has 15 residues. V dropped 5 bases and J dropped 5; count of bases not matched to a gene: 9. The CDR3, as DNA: TGTGCCAGCAGTCGATGGACAGGGGATTGGGAGACCCAGTACTTC. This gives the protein CASSRWTGDWETQYF.